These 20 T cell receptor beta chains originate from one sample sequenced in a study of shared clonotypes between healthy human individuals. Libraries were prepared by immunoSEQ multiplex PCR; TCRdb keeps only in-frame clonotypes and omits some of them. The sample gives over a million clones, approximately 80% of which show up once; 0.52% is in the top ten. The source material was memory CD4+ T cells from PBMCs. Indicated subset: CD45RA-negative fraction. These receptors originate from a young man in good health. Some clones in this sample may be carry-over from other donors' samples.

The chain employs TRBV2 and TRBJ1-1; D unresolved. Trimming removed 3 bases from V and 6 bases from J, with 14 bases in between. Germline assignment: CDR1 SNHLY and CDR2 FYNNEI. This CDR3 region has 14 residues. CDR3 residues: CASSDLGNLPEAFF. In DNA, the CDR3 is TGTGCCAGCAGTGACTTGGGAAACCTCCCTGAAGCTTTCTTT.

Here the CDR3 DNA reads TGTGCCAGCTCACCACCTTCTGAGGAGACCCAGTACTTC. Encoded protein: CASSPPSEETQYF. The V gene is TRBV18, the J gene TRBJ2-5; no firm D call. The V end lost 0 bases, the J end lost 5 bases, and 7 bases lay between the germline ends. The CDR3 consists of 13 residues. From germline, CDR1 is KGHSH and CDR2 LQKENI.

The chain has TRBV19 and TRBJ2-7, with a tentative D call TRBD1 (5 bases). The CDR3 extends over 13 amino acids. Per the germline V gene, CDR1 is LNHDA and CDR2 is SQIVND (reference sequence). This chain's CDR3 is CAWRSGNWYEQYF. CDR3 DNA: TGTGCGTGGAGATCAGGGAATTGGTACGAGCAGTACTTC.

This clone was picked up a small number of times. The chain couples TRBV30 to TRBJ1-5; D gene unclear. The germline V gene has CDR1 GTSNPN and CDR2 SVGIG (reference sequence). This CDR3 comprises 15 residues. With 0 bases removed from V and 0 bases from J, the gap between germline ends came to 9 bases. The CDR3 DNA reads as TGTGCCTGGAGTGTACGGCAGATTAGCAATCAGCCCCAGCATTTT. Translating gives CAWSVRQISNQPQHF.

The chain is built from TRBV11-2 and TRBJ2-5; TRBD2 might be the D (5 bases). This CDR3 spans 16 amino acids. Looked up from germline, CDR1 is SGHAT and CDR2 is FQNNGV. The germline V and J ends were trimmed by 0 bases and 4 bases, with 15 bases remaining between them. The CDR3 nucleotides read TGTGCCAGCAGCTTAGATCTGACTAATGGGTTAGAGACCCAGTACTTC. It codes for CASSLDLTNGLETQYF.

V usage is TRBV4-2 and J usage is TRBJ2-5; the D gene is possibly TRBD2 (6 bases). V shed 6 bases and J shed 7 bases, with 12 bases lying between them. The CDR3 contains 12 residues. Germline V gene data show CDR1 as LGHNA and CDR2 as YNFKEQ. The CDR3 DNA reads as TGTGCCAGCAGGCGGGACGATGGGACCCAGTACTTC. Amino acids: CASRRDDGTQYF.

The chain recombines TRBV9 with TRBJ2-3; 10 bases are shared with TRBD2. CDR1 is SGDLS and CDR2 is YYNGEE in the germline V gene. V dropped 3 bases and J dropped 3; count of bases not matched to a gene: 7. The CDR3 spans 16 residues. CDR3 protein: CASSGPGLAYTDTQYF. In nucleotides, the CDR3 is TGTGCCAGCAGCGGACCGGGACTAGCGTATACAGATACGCAGTATTTT.

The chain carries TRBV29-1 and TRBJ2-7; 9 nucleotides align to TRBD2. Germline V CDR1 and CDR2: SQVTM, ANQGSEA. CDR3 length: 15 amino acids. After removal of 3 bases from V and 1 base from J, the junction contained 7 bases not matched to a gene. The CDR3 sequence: CSVDKGLAGSYEQYF. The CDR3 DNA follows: TGCAGCGTTGATAAGGGGCTAGCGGGGTCCTACGAGCAGTACTTC.

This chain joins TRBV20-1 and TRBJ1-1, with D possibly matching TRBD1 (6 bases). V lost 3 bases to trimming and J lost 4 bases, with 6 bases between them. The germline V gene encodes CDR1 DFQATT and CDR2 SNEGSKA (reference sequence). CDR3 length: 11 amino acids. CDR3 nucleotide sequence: TGCAGTGCTAGGGACAGCACTGAAGCTTTCTTT. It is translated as CSARDSTEAFF.

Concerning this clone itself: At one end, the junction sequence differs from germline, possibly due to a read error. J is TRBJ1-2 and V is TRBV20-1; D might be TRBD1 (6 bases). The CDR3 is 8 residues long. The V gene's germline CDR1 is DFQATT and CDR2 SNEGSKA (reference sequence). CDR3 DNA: TGCAGTGCTAGGGGGGGCGATTTC. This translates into CSARGGDF.

CDR3 protein: CASKGGETQYF. The CDR3 DNA is TGTGCCAGCAAGGGTGGCGAGACCCAGTACTTC. The chain has TRBV2 and TRBJ2-5, with D uncertain. Trimming took 7 bases from V and 5 from J, leaving 8 bases between them. In germline, CDR1 is SNHLY, CDR2 FYNNEI. This CDR3 contains 11 residues.

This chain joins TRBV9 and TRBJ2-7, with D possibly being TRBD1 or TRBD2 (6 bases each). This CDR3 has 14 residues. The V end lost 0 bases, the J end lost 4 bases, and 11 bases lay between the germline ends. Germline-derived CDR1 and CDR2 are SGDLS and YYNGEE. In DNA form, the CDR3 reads TGTGCCAGCAGCGTAGACACAGGGAGGTACGAGCAGTACTTC. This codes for CASSVDTGRYEQYF.

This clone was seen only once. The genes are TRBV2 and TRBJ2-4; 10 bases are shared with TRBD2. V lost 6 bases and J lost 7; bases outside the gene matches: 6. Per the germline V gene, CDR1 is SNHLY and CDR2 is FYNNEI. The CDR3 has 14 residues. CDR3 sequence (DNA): TGTGCCAGCAGACCTGGGACTAGCGTGAACATTCAGTACTTC. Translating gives CASRPGTSVNIQYF.

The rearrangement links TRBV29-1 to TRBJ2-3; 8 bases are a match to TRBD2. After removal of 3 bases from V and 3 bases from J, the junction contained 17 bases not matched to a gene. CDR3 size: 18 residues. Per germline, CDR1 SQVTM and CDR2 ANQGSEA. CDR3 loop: CSVDRPYSAGDMTDTQYF. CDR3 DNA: TGCAGCGTTGATAGACCTTACTCAGCGGGAGATATGACAGATACGCAGTATTTT.

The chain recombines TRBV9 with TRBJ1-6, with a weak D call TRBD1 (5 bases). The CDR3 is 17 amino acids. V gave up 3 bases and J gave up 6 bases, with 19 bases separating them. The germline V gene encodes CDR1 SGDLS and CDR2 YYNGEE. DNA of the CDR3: TGTGCCAGCAGCGGCACCGGGACCCCAGGCGGTAATTCACCCCTCCACTTT. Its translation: CASSGTGTPGGNSPLHF.

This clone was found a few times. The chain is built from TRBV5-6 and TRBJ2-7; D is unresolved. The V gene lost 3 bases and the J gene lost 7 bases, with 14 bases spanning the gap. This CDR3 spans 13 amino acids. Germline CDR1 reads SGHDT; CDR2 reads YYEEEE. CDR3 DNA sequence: TGTGCCAGCAGCTCGACTGGAGTCGGGGAGCAGTACTTC. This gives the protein CASSSTGVGEQYF.

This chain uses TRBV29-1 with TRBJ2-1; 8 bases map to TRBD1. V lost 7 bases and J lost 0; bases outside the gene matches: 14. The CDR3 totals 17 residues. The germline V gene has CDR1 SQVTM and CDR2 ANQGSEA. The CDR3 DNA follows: TGCAGCGGGGGCGCCAGGGGGCTTTTTAGCTCCTACAATGAGCAGTTCTTC. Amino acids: CSGGARGLFSSYNEQFF.

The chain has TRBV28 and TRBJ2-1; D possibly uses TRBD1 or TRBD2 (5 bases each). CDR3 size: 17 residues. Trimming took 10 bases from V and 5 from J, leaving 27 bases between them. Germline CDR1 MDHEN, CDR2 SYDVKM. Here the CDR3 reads CATQVGHTRGTNNEQFF. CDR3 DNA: TGTGCCACCCAGGTAGGCCATACGAGGGGAACCAACAATGAGCAGTTCTTC.

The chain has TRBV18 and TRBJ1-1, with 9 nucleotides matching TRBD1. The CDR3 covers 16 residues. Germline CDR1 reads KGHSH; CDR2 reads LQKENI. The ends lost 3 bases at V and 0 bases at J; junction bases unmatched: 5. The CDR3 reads CASSPRGQGMNTEAFF. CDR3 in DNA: TGTGCCAGCTCACCCCGCGGACAGGGGATGAACACTGAAGCTTTCTTT.

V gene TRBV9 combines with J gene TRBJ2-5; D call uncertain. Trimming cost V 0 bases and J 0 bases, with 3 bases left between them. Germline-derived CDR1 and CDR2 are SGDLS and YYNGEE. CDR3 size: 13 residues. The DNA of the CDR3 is TGTGCCAGCAGCGTAGCCAACCAAGAGACCCAGTACTTC. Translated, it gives CASSVANQETQYF.